This T cell receptor beta chain was captured by sequencing in a study of T cells in Graves' hyperthyroidism and ophthalmopathy. Study background: The authors collected peripheral blood at initial diagnosis, before any treatment. Study results and limitations: Most thyroid clonotypes with frequency above 0.001 were detected in blood. Stable hyperthyroidism was separated from ophthalmopathy by a model based on 13 V-J features.

Around 10 ml fresh peripheral blood yielded the PBMCs. Germline V gives CDR1 MDHEN, CDR2 SYDVKM. The CDR3 has 16 amino acids. The V segment lost 5 bases and the J segment 6 bases; nucleotides outside the gene matches: 8. Regions amplified from RNA transcripts were the TCR beta CDR3 regions. In the first-round RT-PCR of the TCR CDR3, the HTBI primer set was used. TCRdb re-called the multiplex PCR reads with MiXCR, one entry per CDR3 protein. This table has 300,000 to 450,000 distinct CDR3 sequences, 20% to 30% appearing once. Notes on this clonotype: Its matching antigen is unknown.

Sequencing used blood. The chain employs TRBV28 and TRBJ2-2, with 11 positions matching TRBD2. The sequence derives from a man aged 45-65 years with Graves' hyperthyroidism. The CDR3 is CASSDSTSGRPGELFF. The CDR3 DNA follows: TGTGCCAGCAGTGACAGCACTAGCGGGAGACCCGGGGAGCTGTTTTTT.